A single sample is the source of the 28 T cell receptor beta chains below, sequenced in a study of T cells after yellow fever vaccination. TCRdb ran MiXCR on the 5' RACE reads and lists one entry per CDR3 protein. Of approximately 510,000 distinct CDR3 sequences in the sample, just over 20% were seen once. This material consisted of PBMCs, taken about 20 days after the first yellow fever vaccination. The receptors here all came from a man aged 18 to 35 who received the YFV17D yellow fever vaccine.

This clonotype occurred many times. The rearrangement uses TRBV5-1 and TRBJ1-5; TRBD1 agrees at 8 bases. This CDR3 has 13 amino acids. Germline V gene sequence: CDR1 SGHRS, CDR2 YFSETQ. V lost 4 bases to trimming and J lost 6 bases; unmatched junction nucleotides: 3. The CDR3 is CASSIQGGQPQHF. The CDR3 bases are TGCGCCAGCAGCATACAGGGGGGTCAGCCCCAGCATTTT.

In DNA, the CDR3 is TGTGCTAGTGGTTTCTTTATGGGGTACGAGCAGTACGTC. It is translated as CASGFFMGYEQYV. The chain has TRBV12-5 and TRBJ2-7; no reliable D call. V was pared by 3 bases and J by 4 bases, with 10 bases between. CDR1 and CDR2 (germline): LGHNT, FRNRAP. The CDR3 is 13 residues long.

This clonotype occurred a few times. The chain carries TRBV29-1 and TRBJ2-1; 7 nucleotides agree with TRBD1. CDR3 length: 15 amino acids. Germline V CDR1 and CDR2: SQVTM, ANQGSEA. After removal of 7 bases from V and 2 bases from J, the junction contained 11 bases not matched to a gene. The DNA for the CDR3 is TGCAGCGCTCCGACAGGGTCGGCAGCCTACAATGAGCAGTTCTTC. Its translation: CSAPTGSAAYNEQFF.

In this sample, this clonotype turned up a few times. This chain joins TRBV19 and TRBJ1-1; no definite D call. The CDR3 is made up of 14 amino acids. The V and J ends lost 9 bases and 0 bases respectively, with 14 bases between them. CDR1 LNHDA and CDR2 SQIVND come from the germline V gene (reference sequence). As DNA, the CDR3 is TGTGCCAGCTCTTTGACCGATGTGAACACTGAAGCTTTCTTT. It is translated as CASSLTDVNTEAFF.

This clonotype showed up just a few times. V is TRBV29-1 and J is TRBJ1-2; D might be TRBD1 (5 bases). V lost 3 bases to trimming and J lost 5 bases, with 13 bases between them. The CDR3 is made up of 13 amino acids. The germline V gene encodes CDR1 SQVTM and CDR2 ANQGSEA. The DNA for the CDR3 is TGCAGCGTTGAGTGGTCGGGACCATATGGCTACACCTTC. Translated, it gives CSVEWSGPYGYTF.

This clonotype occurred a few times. The chain's CDR3 is CASSMSRRDQPQHF. In DNA form, the CDR3 reads TGTGCCAGTAGTATGTCGCGAAGGGATCAGCCCCAGCATTTT. The J gene is TRBJ1-5, the V gene TRBV19; the D is unclear. V was pared by 3 bases and J by 5 bases, with 11 bases between. The CDR3 extends over 14 amino acids. Germline V CDR1 and CDR2: LNHDA, SQIVND (reference sequence).

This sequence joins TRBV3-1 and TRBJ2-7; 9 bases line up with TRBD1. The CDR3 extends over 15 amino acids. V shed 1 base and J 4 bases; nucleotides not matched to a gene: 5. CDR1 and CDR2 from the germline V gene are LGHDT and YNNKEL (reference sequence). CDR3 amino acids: CASSQVKGQGYEQYF. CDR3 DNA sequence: TGTGCCAGCAGCCAAGTAAAGGGACAGGGATACGAGCAGTACTTC.

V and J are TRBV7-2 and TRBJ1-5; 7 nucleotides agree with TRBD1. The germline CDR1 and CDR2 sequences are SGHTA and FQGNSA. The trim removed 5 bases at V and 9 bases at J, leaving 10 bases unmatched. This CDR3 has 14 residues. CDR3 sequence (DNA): TGTGCCAGCAGCCTCGAGGGGGCGAGGCGGCCCCAGCATTTT. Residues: CASSLEGARRPQHF.

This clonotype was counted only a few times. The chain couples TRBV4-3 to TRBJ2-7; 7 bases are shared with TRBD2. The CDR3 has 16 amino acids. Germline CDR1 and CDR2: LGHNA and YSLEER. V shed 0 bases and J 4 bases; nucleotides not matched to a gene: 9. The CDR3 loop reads CASSQDGSAGGYEQYF. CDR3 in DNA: TGCGCCAGCAGCCAAGATGGCTCGGCCGGGGGGTACGAGCAGTACTTC.

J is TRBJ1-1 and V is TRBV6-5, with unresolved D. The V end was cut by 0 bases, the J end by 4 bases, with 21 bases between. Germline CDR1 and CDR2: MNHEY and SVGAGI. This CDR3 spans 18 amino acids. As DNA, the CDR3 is TGTGCCAGCAGTTACTCGAAACACCGGGTCGGTTCCAGCACTGAAGCTTTCTTT. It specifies CASSYSKHRVGSSTEAFF.

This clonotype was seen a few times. The CDR3 here is CASSLQDRGGYQPQHF. The CDR3 coding sequence is TGTGCCAGCAGCTTACAGGACAGGGGAGGGTATCAGCCCCAGCATTTT. The V gene is TRBV7-2, the J gene TRBJ1-5; 9 bases agree with TRBD1. The CDR3 has 16 amino acids. The germline V gene encodes CDR1 SGHTA and CDR2 FQGNSA. V was clipped by 2 bases and J by 5 bases; unmatched bases: 7.

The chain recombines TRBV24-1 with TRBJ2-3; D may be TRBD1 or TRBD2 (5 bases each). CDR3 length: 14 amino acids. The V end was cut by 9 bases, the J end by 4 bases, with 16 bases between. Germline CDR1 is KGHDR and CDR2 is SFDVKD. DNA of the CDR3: TGTGCCACCGCTCGGGACCCTTCACCAGATACGCAGTATTTT. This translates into CATARDPSPDTQYF.

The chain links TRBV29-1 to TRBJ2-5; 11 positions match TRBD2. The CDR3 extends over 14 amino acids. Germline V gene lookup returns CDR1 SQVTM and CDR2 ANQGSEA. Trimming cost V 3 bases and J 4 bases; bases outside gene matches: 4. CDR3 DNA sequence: TGCAGCGTTGATCCGCTAGCGGGGGGAGAGACCCAGTACTTC. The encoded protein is CSVDPLAGGETQYF.

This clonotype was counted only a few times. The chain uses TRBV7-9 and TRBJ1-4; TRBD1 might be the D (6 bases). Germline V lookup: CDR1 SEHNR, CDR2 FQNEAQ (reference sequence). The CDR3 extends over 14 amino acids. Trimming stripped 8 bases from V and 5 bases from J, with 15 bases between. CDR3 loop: CASGSGTPNEKLFF. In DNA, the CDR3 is TGTGCCAGCGGGTCCGGGACACCGAATGAAAAACTGTTTTTT.

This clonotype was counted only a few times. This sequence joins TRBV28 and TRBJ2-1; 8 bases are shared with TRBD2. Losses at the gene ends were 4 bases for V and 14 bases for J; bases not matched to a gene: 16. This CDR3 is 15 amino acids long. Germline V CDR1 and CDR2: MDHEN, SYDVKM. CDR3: CASSSASSGGGLEFF. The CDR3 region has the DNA TGTGCCAGCAGTTCCGCCTCTTCCGGGGGGGGGTTGGAGTTCTTC.

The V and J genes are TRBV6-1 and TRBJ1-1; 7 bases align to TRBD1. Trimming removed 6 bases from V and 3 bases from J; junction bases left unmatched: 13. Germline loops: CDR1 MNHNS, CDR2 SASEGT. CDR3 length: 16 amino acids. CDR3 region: CASSRRQGGRDTEAFF. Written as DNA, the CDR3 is TGTGCCAGCAGCCGTCGACAGGGAGGGAGGGACACTGAAGCTTTCTTT.

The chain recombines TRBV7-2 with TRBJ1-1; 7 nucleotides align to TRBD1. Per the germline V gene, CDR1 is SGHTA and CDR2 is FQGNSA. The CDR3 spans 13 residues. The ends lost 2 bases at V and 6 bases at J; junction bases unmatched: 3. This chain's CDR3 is CASSLIQGAEAFF. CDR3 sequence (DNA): TGTGCCAGCAGCTTAATTCAGGGGGCTGAAGCTTTCTTT. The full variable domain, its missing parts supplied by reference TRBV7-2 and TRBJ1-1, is GAGVSQSPSNKVTEKGKDVELRCDPISGHTALYWYRQSLGQGLEFLIYFQGNSAPDKSGLPSDRFSAERTGGSVSTLTIQRTQQEDSAVYLCASSLIQGAEAFFGQGTRLTVV.

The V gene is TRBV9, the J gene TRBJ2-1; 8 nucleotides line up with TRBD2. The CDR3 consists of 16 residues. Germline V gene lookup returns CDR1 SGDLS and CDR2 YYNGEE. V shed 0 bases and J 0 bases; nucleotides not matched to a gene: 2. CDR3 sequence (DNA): TGTGCCAGCAGCGTAGTTGCGGGGGGCTCCTACAATGAGCAGTTCTTC. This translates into CASSVVAGGSYNEQFF.

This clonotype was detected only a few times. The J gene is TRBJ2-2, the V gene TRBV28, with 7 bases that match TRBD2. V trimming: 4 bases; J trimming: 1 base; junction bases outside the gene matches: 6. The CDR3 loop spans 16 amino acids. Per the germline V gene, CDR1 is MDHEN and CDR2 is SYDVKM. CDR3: CASSSGGRVNTGELFF. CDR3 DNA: TGTGCCAGCAGTTCGGGAGGCCGGGTGAACACCGGGGAGCTGTTTTTT.

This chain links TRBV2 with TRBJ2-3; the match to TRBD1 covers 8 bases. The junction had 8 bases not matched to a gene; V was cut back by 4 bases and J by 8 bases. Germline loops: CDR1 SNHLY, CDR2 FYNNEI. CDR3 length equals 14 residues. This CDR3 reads CASSAETGGGTQYF. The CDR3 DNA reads TGTGCCAGCAGTGCGGAAACAGGGGGAGGTACGCAGTATTTT.

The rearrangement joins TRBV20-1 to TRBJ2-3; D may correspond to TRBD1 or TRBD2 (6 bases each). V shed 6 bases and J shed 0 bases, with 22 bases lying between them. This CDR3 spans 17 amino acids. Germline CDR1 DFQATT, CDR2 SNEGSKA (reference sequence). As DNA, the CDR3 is TGCAGTGCCGAAACCCCGGCCGGGGGCCCTAGCACAGATACGCAGTATTTT. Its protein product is CSAETPAGGPSTDTQYF.

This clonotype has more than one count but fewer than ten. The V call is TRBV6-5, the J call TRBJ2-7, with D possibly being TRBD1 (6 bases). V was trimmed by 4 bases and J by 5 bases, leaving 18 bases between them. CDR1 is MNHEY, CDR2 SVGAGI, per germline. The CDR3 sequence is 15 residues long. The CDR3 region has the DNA TGTGCCAGCAGTTTTCCAGGGGATGAACGGGACGAGCAGTACGTC. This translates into CASSFPGDERDEQYV.

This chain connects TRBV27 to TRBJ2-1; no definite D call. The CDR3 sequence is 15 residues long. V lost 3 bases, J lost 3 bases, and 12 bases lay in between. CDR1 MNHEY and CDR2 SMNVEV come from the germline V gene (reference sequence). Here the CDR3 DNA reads TGTGCCAGCAGTTTCACTCCGACGGGCTACAATGAGCAGTTCTTC. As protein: CASSFTPTGYNEQFF.

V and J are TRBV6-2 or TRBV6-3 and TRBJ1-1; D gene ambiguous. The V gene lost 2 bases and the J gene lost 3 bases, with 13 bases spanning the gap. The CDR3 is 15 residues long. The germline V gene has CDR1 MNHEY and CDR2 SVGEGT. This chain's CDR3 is CASSYGTVGYTEAFF. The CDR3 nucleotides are TGTGCCAGCAGTTACGGCACAGTCGGATACACTGAAGCTTTCTTT.

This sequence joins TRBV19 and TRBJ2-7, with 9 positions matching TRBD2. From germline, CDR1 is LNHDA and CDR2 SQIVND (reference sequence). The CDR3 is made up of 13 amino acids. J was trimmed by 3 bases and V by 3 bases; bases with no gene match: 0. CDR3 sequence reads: CASSMTSGYEQYV. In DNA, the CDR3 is TGTGCCAGTAGTATGACTAGCGGCTACGAGCAGTACGTC.

CDR3 bases: TGTGCCTGGAGGGAGACTAGCGGGGGCTCCTACAATGAGCAGTTCTTC. This sequence encodes CAWRETSGGSYNEQFF. This chain connects TRBV30 to TRBJ2-1; 12 bases fit TRBD2. CDR3 length: 16 amino acids. The V and J ends lost 3 bases and 0 bases, in that order; junction bases with no gene match: 3. Germline V gene lookup returns CDR1 GTSNPN and CDR2 SVGIG (reference sequence).

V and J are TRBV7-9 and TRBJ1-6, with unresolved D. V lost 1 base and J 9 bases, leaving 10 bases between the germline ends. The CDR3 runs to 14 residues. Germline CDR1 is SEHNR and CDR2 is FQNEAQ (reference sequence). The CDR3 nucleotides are TGTGCCAGCAGCTTAGACAGTTTTACTTCACCCCTCCACTTT. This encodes CASSLDSFTSPLHF.

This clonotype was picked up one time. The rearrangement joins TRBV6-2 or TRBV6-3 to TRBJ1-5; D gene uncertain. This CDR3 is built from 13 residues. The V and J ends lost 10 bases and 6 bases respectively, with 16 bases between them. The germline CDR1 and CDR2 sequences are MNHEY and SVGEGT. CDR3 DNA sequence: TGTGCCACGGAGAGGGTATTTGGTCAGCCCCAGCATTTT. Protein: CATERVFGQPQHF.